This T cell receptor (beta chain) comes out of a study of cytomegalovirus exposure and HLA in healthy donors. Findings of the study overall: Cytomegalovirus-associated TCR beta chains were listed, numbering more than 150.

The primer mix had 60 Vbeta and 13 Jbeta primers. Only in-frame clones appear in the TCRdb table, and some are missing; sequencing was by immunoSEQ multiplex PCR. The table includes 90,000 to 110,000 clones, around 76% detected once. Trimming stripped 2 bases from V and 6 bases from J, with 7 bases between. CDR3 length: 13 residues. The V gene's germline CDR1 is SGHAT and CDR2 FQNNGV. As regards this clone: Its antigen is undetermined.

The rearrangement uses TRBV11-2 and TRBJ2-2; a weak D match, TRBD1 (5 bases). Sequencing was carried out using PBMCs. The source is a middle-aged man in good health and CMV-seropositive. CDR3 protein: CASSLMGPGELFF. CDR3 DNA sequence: TGTGCCAGCAGCTTAATGGGGCCCGGGGAGCTGTTTTTT.